Each of the 8 T cell receptor beta chains below was sequenced from the same sample in a study of CXCR3-negative and CXCR3-positive naive CD8 T cells. Overall study findings and caveats: TRB CDR3 hydrophobicity was greater in CXCR3-positive naive cells than in CXCR3-negative naive cells.

UMI labels and 5' RACE were used to prepare the TRB cDNA libraries. TCRdb reanalyzed the 5' RACE reads, giving one entry per CDR3 protein sequence and no DNA. The listing contains roughly 120,000 distinct CDR3 sequences. No antigen has been identified for these receptors. Input material: naive CXCR3+ CD8+ T cells from blood. Subset in this sample: CD45RO-CCR7+CD27+CD95- naive CD8+ T cells expressing CXCR3 (TNR3+). The receptors here all came from a human donor in good health. Some clones in this sample may be carry-over from other donors' samples.

The V gene is TRBV7-9, the J gene TRBJ1-1; TCRdb outputs TRBD1, but without DNA this stays unchecked. This CDR3 contains 15 residues. Germline values: CDR1 SEHNR, CDR2 FQNEAQ (reference sequence). This CDR3 is CASSSGMGMNTEAFF.

The chain employs TRBV27 and TRBJ2-1; the D gene TCRdb calls, TRBD1, cannot be checked with no DNA. Germline V gives CDR1 MNHEY, CDR2 SMNVEV (reference sequence). The CDR3 consists of 15 residues. The CDR3: CASRRGGATYNEQFF.

The V gene is TRBV29-1, the J gene TRBJ2-1. This CDR3 has 12 amino acids. CDR1 is SQVTM, CDR2 ANQGSEA, per germline. This CDR3 reads CSVVSSYNEQFF.

This chain connects TRBV19 to TRBJ2-3; TCRdb returns TRBD2, unconfirmable since there is no DNA. The CDR3 loop spans 12 amino acids. CDR1 is LNHDA and CDR2 is SQIVND in the germline V gene (reference sequence). The CDR3 spells CASLAGPDTQYF.

The chain has TRBV7-2 and TRBJ2-3; TCRdb's D call, TRBD2, is unchecked because there is no DNA. Germline assignment: CDR1 SGHTA and CDR2 FQGNSA. The CDR3 is 16 amino acids. CDR3 in amino acids: CASSPLAGFAVDTQYF.

The rearrangement uses TRBV29-1 and TRBJ1-2; TCRdb's assignment of TRBD1 cannot be checked, as there is no DNA. Germline V lookup: CDR1 SQVTM, CDR2 ANQGSEA. The CDR3 has 14 amino acids. CDR3 protein: CSVEARDRGHGYTF.

The gene calls are TRBV9 and TRBJ2-5; TCRdb returns TRBD1, unconfirmable since there is no DNA. The CDR3 is 11 amino acids. CDR1 is SGDLS, CDR2 YYNGEE, per germline. Here the CDR3 reads CASSKGDTQYF.

This chain links TRBV10-2 with TRBJ1-5; TCRdb returns TRBD1, unconfirmable since there is no DNA. CDR1 WSHSY and CDR2 SAAADI come from the germline V gene. The CDR3 loop spans 16 amino acids. CDR3 in amino acids: CASSESGTGPNQPQHF.